This T cell receptor (beta chain) was observed in a study of Ad26.COV2.S vaccination and SARS-CoV-2 variants. Study context: Intramuscularly, Ad26.COV2.S was given either once or twice, 56 days apart.

V was trimmed by 3 bases and J by 3 bases, leaving 9 bases between them. The CDR3 is made up of 13 amino acids. Repertoires were generated with immunoSEQ multiplex PCR, while TCRdb's copy carries only in-frame clones and drops some. The sample includes about 320,000 clones, around four fifths of them seen just once. Described treatment: some 20 received Ad26.COV2.S at low or high dose, single or two shots; 5 received placebo; per-sample allocation not given. Day 63 following the first vaccine or placebo injection was when the samples were taken. The genes are TRBV12-3 or TRBV12-4 and TRBJ2-7; D unclear. This material consisted of peripheral blood, taken in a trial of Ad26.COV2.S vaccine versus placebo. The clonotype was recovered from a person aged 18-65 years who received the Ad26.COV2.S COVID-19 vaccine or a placebo. The chain's CDR3 is CASSFRVGYEQYF. DNA of the CDR3: TGTGCCAGCAGTTTTCGGGTGGGCTACGAGCAGTACTTC.